Below, 4 T cell receptor beta chains from the same sample are listed, as sequenced in a study of T cells in Graves' hyperthyroidism and ophthalmopathy. Amplified TCR beta CDR3 regions came from RNA transcripts. The HTBI primer set was used in a first-round RT-PCR of the TCR CDR3. Each CDR3 protein is one row after TCRdb ran MiXCR on the multiplex PCR reads. This sample has 400,000 to 550,000 distinct CDR3 sequences, with 13% to 15% found just once. The sample comprised blood. Receptors were obtained from a young woman with Graves' hyperthyroidism.

This clonotype was observed a handful of times. V gene TRBV24-1 combines with J gene TRBJ1-2; D uncertain. This CDR3 spans 12 amino acids. Trimming removed 4 bases from V and 4 bases from J, with 6 bases in between. Germline assignment: CDR1 KGHDR and CDR2 SFDVKD. The CDR3 is CATSESAYGYTF. The CDR3 nucleotides are TGTGCCACCAGTGAGTCCGCCTATGGCTACACCTTC.

This clonotype was detected ten times or more. The V and J genes are TRBV20-1 and TRBJ1-2, with 12 bases fitting TRBD1. The germline CDR1 and CDR2 sequences are DFQATT and SNEGSKA (reference sequence). The CDR3 runs 15 residues. V lost 1 base and J lost 5; bases outside the gene matches: 5. The CDR3 coding sequence is TGCAGTGCTAGAGGAAGGGGACAGGGGGCGTATGGCTACACCTTC. Residues: CSARGRGQGAYGYTF.

The rearrangement links TRBV20-1 to TRBJ2-7, with 9 bases that match TRBD2. The CDR3 spans 14 residues. Germline V gene sequence: CDR1 DFQATT, CDR2 SNEGSKA (reference sequence). V lost 3 bases to trimming and J lost 3 bases; unmatched junction nucleotides: 6. DNA of the CDR3: TGCAGTGCTAGTAAAGCGGGAGGAGGCTACGAGCAGTACGTC. Its protein product is CSASKAGGGYEQYV.

The chain joins TRBV5-4 to TRBJ1-2; D is unresolved. The germline CDR1 and CDR2 sequences are SGHNT and YYREEE (reference sequence). This CDR3 is built from 14 residues. V shed 5 bases and J shed 3 bases, with 14 bases lying between them. CDR3 coding DNA: TGTGCCAGCAGTCGCGGGCCGGCGTACTATGGCTACACCTTC. Amino acid sequence: CASSRGPAYYGYTF.